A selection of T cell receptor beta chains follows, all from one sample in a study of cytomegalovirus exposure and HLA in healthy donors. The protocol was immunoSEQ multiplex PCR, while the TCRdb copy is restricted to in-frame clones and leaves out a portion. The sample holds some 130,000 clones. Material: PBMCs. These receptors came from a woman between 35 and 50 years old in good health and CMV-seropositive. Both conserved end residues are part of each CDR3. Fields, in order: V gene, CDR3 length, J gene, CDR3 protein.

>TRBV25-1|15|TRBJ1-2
CASSEGQGRLYGYTF
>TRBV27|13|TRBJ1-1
CASSVDRDTEAFF
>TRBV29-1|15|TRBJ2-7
CSVLSTGVSSYEQYF
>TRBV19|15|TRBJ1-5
CASTSTGNLRRPQHF
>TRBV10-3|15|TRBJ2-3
CAISTSSGSSDTQYF
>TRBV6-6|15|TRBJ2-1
CASRTSSGPYNEQFF
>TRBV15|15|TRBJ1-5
CATSPRAGSNQPQHF
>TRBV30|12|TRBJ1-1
CAWSGGSWEAFF
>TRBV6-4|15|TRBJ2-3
CASSDGTSGTDTQYF
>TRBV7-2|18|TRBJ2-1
CASSPGTSGTSSYNEQFF
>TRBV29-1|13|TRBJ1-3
CSVDTGSGNTIYF
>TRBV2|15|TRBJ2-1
CASSVTSGAYNEQFF
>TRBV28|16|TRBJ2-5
CASSRSGSRIQETQYF
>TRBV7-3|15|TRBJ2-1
CASSQGQGAVNEQFF
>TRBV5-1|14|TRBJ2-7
CASSLQGAGYEQYF
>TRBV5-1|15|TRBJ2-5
CASSSTGSIEETQYF
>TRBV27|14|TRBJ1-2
CASSLGPGNYGYTF
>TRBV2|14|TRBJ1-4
CASRKEITNEKLFF
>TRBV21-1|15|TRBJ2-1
CASSKRSGGPNEQFF
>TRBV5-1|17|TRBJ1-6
CASRLTGGSSYNSPLHF
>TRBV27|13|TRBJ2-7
CASSLYPPLGQYF
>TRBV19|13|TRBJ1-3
CASNPGHRNTIYF
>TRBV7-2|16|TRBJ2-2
CASSQGTGNYIGELFF
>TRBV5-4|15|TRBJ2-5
CASSAAGTGQETQYF
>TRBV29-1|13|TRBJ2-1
CSVEDTGFSEQFF
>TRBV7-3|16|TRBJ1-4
CASSLSGPGKGEKLFF
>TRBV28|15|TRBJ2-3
CASSKGRESADTQYF
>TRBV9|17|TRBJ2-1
CASSVGLAGLSYNEQFF
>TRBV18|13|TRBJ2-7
CASSTGQGNEQYF
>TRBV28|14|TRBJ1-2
CASRRDRGSGGYTF
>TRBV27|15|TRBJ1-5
CASSLSGQGRQPQHF
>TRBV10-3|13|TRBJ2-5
CAISGDRGETQYF
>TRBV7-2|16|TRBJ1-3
CASSATGTVAGNTIYF
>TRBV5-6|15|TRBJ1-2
CASSLSDRPLGGYTF
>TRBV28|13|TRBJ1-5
CASRLVSNQPQHF
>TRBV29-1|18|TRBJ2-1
CSVEGVRTPRDRSNEQFF
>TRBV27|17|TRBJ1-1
CASRREGGNFMNTEAFF
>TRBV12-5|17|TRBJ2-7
CASGLPMSPRGPYEQYF
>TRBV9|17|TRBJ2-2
CASSGGRTSWNTGELFF
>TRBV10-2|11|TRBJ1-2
CASSESMRYTF
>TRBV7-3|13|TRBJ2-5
CASGEGVQETQYF
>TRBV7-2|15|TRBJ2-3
CASSLIRTKADTQYF
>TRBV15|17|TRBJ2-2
CATSPPPREVWTGELFF
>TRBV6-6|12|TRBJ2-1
CASSYSSEEQFF
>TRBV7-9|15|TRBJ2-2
CASSLAGGNTGELFF
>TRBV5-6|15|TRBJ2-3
CASSLAGGGTDTQYF
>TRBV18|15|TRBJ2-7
CASSPRGTGGHEQYF
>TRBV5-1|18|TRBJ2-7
CASSSGTGRVAPSYEQYF